This is a list of T cell receptor beta chains from one sample in a study of T cells in tumors after PD-1 blockade. Sequenced by immunoSEQ multiplex PCR; TCRdb stores in-frame clones only, minus some. The sample includes approximately 45,000 clones, more than 60% seen only once; the top ten take approximately 7.9%. The material was PBMCs, obtained before anti-PD-1 therapy. Receptor source: a human donor with advanced basal cell or squamous cell carcinoma (not recorded which). The CDR3 runs from the conserved cysteine through the conserved F or W. Each record gives: V gene, D gene, clone size, J gene, CDR3 protein, CDR3 DNA. A D gene is named only where the DNA matches it firmly. Only some rows state a clone size, as once, few, many or a class for expanded clones.

TRBV3-1/TRBV3-2	-	few	TRBJ1-1	CASSRVLGTEAFF	TGTGCCAGCAGCCGGGTATTGGGAACTGAAGCTTTCTTT
TRBV19	TRBD1	-	TRBJ1-1	CASTHGQANTEAFF	TGTGCCAGTACCCACGGACAGGCGAACACTGAAGCTTTCTTT
TRBV13	-	-	TRBJ2-7	CASSGRGKTYEQYF	TGTGCCAGCAGCGGGCGCGGGAAGACCTACGAGCAGTACTTC
TRBV2	-	once	TRBJ2-5	CASMAEIEGTQYF	TGTGCCAGCATGGCCGAAATAGAGGGGACCCAGTACTTC
TRBV4-1	-	-	TRBJ1-5	CASSPGGNSNQPQHF	TGCGCCAGCAGCCCCGGGGGGAATAGCAATCAGCCCCAGCATTTT
TRBV10-2	TRBD2	-	TRBJ2-3	CASRLAGGQDTQYF	TGCGCCAGCAGACTAGCGGGGGGCCAAGATACGCAGTATTTT
TRBV3-1/TRBV3-2	-	-	TRBJ1-1	CASGNGQSGEAFF	TGTGCCAGCGGGAACGGGCAATCCGGCGAAGCTTTCTTT
TRBV5-5	-	-	TRBJ2-2	CASSMVVYGELFF	TGTGCCAGCAGCATGGTCGTATACGGGGAGCTGTTTTTT
TRBV28	TRBD1	-	TRBJ1-1	CASLNGDRFTEAFF	TGTGCCAGCCTTAACGGGGACAGATTTACTGAAGCTTTCTTT
TRBV7-2	-	-	TRBJ2-1	CASSLSSGGADYNEQFF	TGTGCCAGCAGCTTATCGTCAGGGGGGGCCGACTACAATGAGCAGTTCTTC
TRBV24-1	TRBD2	-	TRBJ2-3	CATIYGGGITDTQYF	TGTGCCACCATCTACGGCGGGGGAATCACAGATACGCAGTATTTT
TRBV9	-	-	TRBJ1-3	CASRQGNTIYF	TGTGCCAGCAGACAGGGAAACACCATATATTTT
TRBV6-1	-	-	TRBJ1-5	CASSERQQENNQPQHF	TGTGCCAGCAGTGAAAGGCAACAGGAGAACAATCAGCCCCAGCATTTT
TRBV13	-	-	TRBJ2-2	CASSLGNTGELFF	TGTGCCAGCAGCTTGGGAAACACCGGGGAGCTGTTTTTT
TRBV5-6	-	-	TRBJ2-3	CASSTSPGDTQYF	TGTGCCAGCAGCACCTCTCCGGGGGATACGCAGTATTTT
TRBV2	-	once	TRBJ1-2	CASSAGRTDTIGGYTF	TGTGCCAGCAGTGCCGGGAGGACGGACACTATTGGGGGCTACACCTTC